Listed below are T cell receptor beta chains from one sample, sequenced in a study of shared clonotypes between healthy human individuals. Assay: immunoSEQ multiplex PCR; the TCRdb copy retains only in-frame clones and omits some. The table shows over a million clones, with around three quarters occurring only once. Sequences were obtained from memory CD4+ T cells from PBMCs. The receptors shown here come from a man aged 18-30 years in good health. Some clones in this sample may be carry-over from other donors' samples. CDR3s include the opening cysteine and the closing phenylalanine or tryptophan. The listing skips clone size in some rows; elsewhere it reads once, few, many or a size class.

CASSLTRQGPHPF TRBJ2-7 TRBV28 NA
CASSLLGTGGNTGELFF TRBJ2-2 TRBV5-1 many
CASSYYHLRATNEKLFF TRBJ1-4 TRBV7-9 NA
CASRPRGRIYEQYF NA TRBV28 NA
CASRKQGAVGSGANVLTF TRBJ2-6 TRBV5-1 NA
CASSLVGQGVEAFF TRBJ1-1 TRBV28 few
CASSQDKRKGWDTEAFF TRBJ1-1 TRBV4-2 NA
CASSLGADPVRFYEQYF TRBJ2-7 TRBV11-2 once
CASSSPGTSGRETQYF TRBJ2-5 TRBV2 NA
CASTSHRVTQYF TRBJ2-3 TRBV6-6 once
CASSLGQGMQYF TRBJ2-3 TRBV7-9 NA
CASSSVRGPSGNTIYF TRBJ1-3 TRBV27 NA
CASSERTSGEQYF TRBJ2-7 TRBV11-3 NA
CASGWKSTDTQYF TRBJ2-3 TRBV6-1 few
CASSEVTRTYEQYF TRBJ2-7 TRBV6-1 NA
CASSLRALQGTEAFF TRBJ1-1 TRBV27 once
CASSPPDSYGYTF TRBJ1-2 TRBV18 NA
CASSPGQVAYGYTF TRBJ1-2 TRBV5-1 NA
CASSGQGGSYNEQFF TRBJ2-1 TRBV5-1 NA
CASKWRERAYNEQFF TRBJ2-1 TRBV28 once
CASSRPGLAGIPSYEQYF TRBJ2-7 TRBV5-6 NA
CSHSRGRGYEQYF TRBJ2-7 TRBV29-1 NA
CASSFSPEGATFSGYTF TRBJ1-2 TRBV7-3 NA
CASSSLGGAGGPYEQYF TRBJ2-7 TRBV25-1 NA
CASSVAHTSYEQYF TRBJ2-7 TRBV7-2 NA
CASSLAGGVPYNEQFF TRBJ2-1 TRBV7-6 NA
CASSYGWGAETQYF TRBJ2-5 TRBV6-5 NA
CASSQDTSGRLQFF TRBJ2-1 TRBV14 NA
CASSPGQDPYEQYF TRBJ2-7 TRBV5-4 once
CASSLAPSGSVETQYF TRBJ2-5 TRBV7-6 NA
CASSRPDSISTDTQYF TRBJ2-3 TRBV5-1 NA
CASSPRIGLRSYNEQFF TRBJ2-1 TRBV5-1 NA
CASSLGQGFSGELFF TRBJ2-2 TRBV5-6 NA
CASSLSIPAAPNEQFF TRBJ2-1 TRBV5-4 NA
CASSLGTSGSSGETQYF TRBJ2-5 TRBV7-3 NA